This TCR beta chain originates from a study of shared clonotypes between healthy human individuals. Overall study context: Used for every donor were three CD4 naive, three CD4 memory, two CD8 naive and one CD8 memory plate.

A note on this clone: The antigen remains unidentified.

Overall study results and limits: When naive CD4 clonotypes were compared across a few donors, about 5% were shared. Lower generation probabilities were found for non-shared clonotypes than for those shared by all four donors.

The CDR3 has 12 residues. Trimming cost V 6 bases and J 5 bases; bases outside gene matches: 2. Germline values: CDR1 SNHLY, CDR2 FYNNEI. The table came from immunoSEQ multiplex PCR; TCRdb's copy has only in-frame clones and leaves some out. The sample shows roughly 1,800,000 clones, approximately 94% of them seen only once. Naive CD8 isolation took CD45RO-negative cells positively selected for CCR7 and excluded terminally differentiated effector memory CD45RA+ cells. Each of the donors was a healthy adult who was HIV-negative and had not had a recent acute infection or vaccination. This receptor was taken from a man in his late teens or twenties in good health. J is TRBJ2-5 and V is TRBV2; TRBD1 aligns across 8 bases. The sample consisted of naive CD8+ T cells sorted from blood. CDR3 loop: CASSRGQETQYF. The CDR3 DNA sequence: TGTGCCAGCAGCAGGGGGCAGGAGACCCAGTACTTC.